This entry concerns a single TCR beta chain. This specimen belongs to a study of CD8+ T cells in alopecia areata. The sample's treatment: oral pan-JAK inhibitor, 5-10 mg twice daily. Extracted RNA was reverse transcribed into cDNA, the sequencing template. Profiling relied on immunoSEQ multiplex PCR, and the TCRdb table lists in-frame clones only, not all of them. The repertoire holds approximately 200,000 clones, with about 60% as singletons. The origin of this receptor is a human donor with alopecia areata. The sample was CD4+ T cells sorted from blood, taken at week 4, from a patient treated with tofacitinib.

CDR3 region: CAWKFTRVSTEAFF. The CDR3 bases are TGTGCCTGGAAATTTACCAGGGTAAGCACTGAAGCTTTCTTT. The gene calls are TRBV30 and TRBJ1-1, with TRBD1 as a possible D gene (5 bases). The CDR3 spans 14 residues. Between the trimmed V and J ends, which lost 4 bases and 4 bases, there was a span of 16 bases. In germline, CDR1 is GTSNPN, CDR2 SVGIG (reference sequence). Full variable domain (missing parts from reference TRBV30 and TRBJ1-1): SQTIHQWPATLVQPVGSPLSLECTVEGTSNPNLYWYRQAAGRGLQLLFYSVGIGQISSEVPQNLSASRPQDRQFILSSKKLLLSDSGFYLCAWKFTRVSTEAFFGQGTRLTVV.